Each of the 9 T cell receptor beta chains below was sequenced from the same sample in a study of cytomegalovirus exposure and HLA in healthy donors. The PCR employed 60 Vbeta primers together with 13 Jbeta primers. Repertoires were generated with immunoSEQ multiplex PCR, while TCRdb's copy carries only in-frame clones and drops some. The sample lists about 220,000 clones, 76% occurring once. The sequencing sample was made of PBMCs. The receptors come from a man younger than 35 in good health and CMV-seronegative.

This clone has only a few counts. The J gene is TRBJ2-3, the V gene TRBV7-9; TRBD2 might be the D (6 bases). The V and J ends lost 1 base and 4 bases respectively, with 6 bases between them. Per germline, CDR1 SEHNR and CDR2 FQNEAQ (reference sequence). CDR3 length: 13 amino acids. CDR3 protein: CASSLGLADTQYF. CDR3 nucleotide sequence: TGTGCCAGCAGCTTAGGACTAGCAGATACGCAGTATTTT.

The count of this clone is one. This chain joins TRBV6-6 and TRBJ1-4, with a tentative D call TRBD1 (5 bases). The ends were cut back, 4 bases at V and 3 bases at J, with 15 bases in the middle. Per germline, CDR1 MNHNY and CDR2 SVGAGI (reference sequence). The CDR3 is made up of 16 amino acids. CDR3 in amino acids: CASSSNRGLPNEKLFF. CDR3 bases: TGTGCCAGCAGTTCTAACCGGGGGTTACCTAATGAAAAACTGTTTTTT.

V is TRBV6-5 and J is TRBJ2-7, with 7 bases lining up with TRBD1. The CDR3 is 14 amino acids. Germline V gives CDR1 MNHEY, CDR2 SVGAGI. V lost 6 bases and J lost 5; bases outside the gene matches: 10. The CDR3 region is CASRPQGTVDEQYF. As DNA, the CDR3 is TGTGCCAGCAGACCCCAGGGGACAGTCGACGAGCAGTACTTC.

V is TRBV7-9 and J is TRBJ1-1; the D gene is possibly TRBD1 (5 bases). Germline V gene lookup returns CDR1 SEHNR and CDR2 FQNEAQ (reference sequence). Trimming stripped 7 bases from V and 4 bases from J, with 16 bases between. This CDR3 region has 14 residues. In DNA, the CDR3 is TGTGCCAGCAACCGAGCGGGGGGATCCACTGAAGCTTTCTTT. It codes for CASNRAGGSTEAFF.

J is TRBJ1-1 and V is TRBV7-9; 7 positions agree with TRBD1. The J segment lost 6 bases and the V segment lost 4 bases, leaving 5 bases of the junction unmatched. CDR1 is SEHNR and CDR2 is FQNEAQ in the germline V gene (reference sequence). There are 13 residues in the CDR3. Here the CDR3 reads CASSSTGEAEAFF. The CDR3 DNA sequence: TGTGCCAGCAGCTCCACAGGGGAGGCTGAAGCTTTCTTT.

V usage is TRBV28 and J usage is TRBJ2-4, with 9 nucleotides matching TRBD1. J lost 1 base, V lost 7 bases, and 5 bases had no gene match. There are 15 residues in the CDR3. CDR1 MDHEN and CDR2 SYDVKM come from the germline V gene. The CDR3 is CASTDRGIAKNIQYF. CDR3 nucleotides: TGTGCCAGCACTGACAGGGGGATCGCCAAAAACATTCAGTACTTC.

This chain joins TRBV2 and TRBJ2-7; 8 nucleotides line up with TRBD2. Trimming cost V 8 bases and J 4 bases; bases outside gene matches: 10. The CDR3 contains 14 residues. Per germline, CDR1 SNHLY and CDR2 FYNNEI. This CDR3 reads CASQITSGLYEQYF. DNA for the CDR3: TGTGCCAGCCAGATAACTAGCGGATTGTACGAGCAGTACTTC.

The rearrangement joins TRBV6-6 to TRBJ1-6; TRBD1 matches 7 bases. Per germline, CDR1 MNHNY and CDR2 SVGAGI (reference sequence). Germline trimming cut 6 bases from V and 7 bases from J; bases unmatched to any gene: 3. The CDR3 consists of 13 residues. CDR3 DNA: TGTGCCAGCAGGACAGGGAAGAATTCACCCCTCCACTTT. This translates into CASRTGKNSPLHF.

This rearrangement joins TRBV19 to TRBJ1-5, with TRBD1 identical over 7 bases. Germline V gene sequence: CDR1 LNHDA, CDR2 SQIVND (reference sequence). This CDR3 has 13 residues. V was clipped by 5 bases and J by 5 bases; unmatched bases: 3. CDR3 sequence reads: CASSDRVDQPQHF. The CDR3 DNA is TGTGCCAGTAGTGACAGGGTTGATCAGCCCCAGCATTTT. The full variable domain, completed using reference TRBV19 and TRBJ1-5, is DGGITQSPKYLFRKEGQNVTLSCEQNLNHDAMYWYRQDPGQGLRLIYYSQIVNDFQKGDIAEGYSVSREKKESFPLTVTSAQKNPTAFYLCASSDRVDQPQHFGDGTRLSIL.